The 24 T cell receptor beta chains in this list originate from one sample, sequenced in a study of CD8+CD57+ T cells in acquired aplastic anemia (dated by TCRdb to 2016 to 2018). Sequencing was performed on an Illumina HiSeq 2000. TCR beta VDJ combination and CDR3 sequence profiling used genomic DNA as the template. TCRdb reworked the public reads: Q25 trimming with fastp, MiXCR clone assembly, productive beta chains retained. Duplicate CDR3 protein sequences are folded into a single record with the most common DNA and genes. The sample table contains hundreds of thousands of distinct CDR3 sequences; only one count was recorded for under 40% of them. 0.82% of the sample rests with the top ten. Expansion of CD8+CD57+ cells had been shown by flow cytometry in the patients chosen for sequencing. The specimen was sorted CD4+, CD8+, or CD8+CD57+ T cells (not recorded which) from PBMCs. Receptor source: a human donor with aplastic anemia.

This clonotype appeared a few times. The chain has TRBV29-1 and TRBJ1-1; possibly TRBD1 for D (5 bases). CDR3 size: 11 residues. Per germline, CDR1 SQVTM and CDR2 ANQGSEA. Trimming cost V 3 bases and J 10 bases, with 12 bases left between them. CDR3 sequence reads: CSVEGVLGAFF. DNA for the CDR3: TGCAGCGTTGAGGGGGTCTTAGGAGCTTTCTTT. The full variable domain, completed using reference TRBV29-1 and TRBJ1-1, is SAVISQKPSRDICQRGTSLTIQCQVDSQVTMMFWYRQQPGQSLTLIATANQGSEATYESGFVIDKFPISRPNLTFSTLTVSNMSPEDSSIYLCSVEGVLGAFFGQGTRLTVV.

Worth noting for this clonotype: At one end, the junction sequence differs from germline, possibly due to a read error. The chain carries TRBV20-1 and TRBJ1-1; D might be TRBD1 (6 bases). The CDR3 loop spans 14 amino acids. Germline-derived CDR1 and CDR2 are DFQATT and SNEGSKA (reference sequence). The DNA for the CDR3 is TGCAGTGCTAGAGACCGGACAGTGAACACTGGAGCTTTCTTT. Encoded protein: CSARDRTVNTGAFF.

This clonotype has a single count. One end of the junction does not line up with germline, which may come from a read error. The V and J genes are TRBV10-1 and TRBJ2-5; 8 bases match TRBD1. Germline CDR1 reads WNHNN; CDR2 reads SYGVQD (reference sequence). CDR3 length: 17 residues. The CDR3 is CASSPTLLDRDQETQYF. CDR3 in DNA: TGTGCCAGCAGTCCCACCCTGCTGGACAGGGACCAAGAGACCCAGTACTTC.

The sample holds many counts of this clonotype. The chain couples TRBV10-3 to TRBJ2-2; 7 bases fit TRBD2. J gave up 5 bases and V 4 bases, and 4 bases lay outside the gene matches. Germline V gene lookup returns CDR1 ENHRY and CDR2 SYGVKD. This CDR3 is built from 14 residues. In DNA, the CDR3 is TGTGCCATCAGTGCTGGACTAGATACCGGGGAGCTGTTTTTT. Translated, it gives CAISAGLDTGELFF.

This clonotype was picked up many times. The chain joins TRBV12-3 or TRBV12-4 to TRBJ1-2; 10 nucleotides align to TRBD1. This CDR3 contains 11 residues. The V gene end was trimmed by 6 bases and the J gene end by 11 bases; junction bases not matched to a gene: 3. The CDR3 loop is CASRRDRGYTF. In nucleotides, the CDR3 is TGTGCCAGCAGGCGGGACAGGGGTTACACCTTC.

This clonotype was observed a handful of times. The CDR3 is CASSVVSSGPNNEQFF. CDR3 DNA: TGTGCCAGCAGCGTAGTTAGTAGCGGGCCAAACAATGAGCAGTTCTTC. The rearrangement joins TRBV9 to TRBJ2-1; 7 bases match TRBD2. V was pared by 0 bases and J by 5 bases, with 8 bases of the junction left unmatched. The CDR3 length is 16 residues. Germline V CDR1 and CDR2: SGDLS, YYNGEE.

The chain joins TRBV2 to TRBJ1-2; 7 nucleotides line up with TRBD1. The CDR3 is 15 amino acids. CDR1 SNHLY and CDR2 FYNNEI come from the germline V gene. V shed 6 bases and J 6 bases; nucleotides not matched to a gene: 13. The CDR3 loop is CASRDNRGVYDGYTF. The CDR3 DNA sequence: TGTGCCAGCAGAGATAACAGGGGAGTCTACGATGGCTACACCTTC.

The rearrangement uses TRBV11-1 and TRBJ2-7; 9 nucleotides align to TRBD1. Germline V gives CDR1 SGHAT, CDR2 FQDESV (reference sequence). V trimming: 5 bases; J trimming: 3 bases; junction bases outside the gene matches: 11. The CDR3 has 16 residues. CDR3 nucleotides: TGTGCCAGCAGCCCACGCCCGAGGGGACAGGGCTACGAGCAGTACTTC. Translating it yields CASSPRPRGQGYEQYF.

This clonotype showed up just a few times. This chain links TRBV15 with TRBJ1-2, with TRBD1 matching 7 bases. CDR1 and CDR2 from the germline V gene are LNHNV and YYDKDF (reference sequence). Trimming took 1 base from V and 6 from J; bases not matched to a gene: 5. The CDR3 sequence is 14 residues long. Here the CDR3 reads CATSRGTGEDGYTF. The CDR3 coding sequence is TGTGCCACCAGCAGAGGAACAGGGGAGGATGGCTACACCTTC. Full variable domain (outside the CDR3, taken from reference TRBV15 and TRBJ1-2): DAMVIQNPRYQVTQFGKPVTLSCSQTLNHNVMYWYQQKSSQAPKLLFHYYDKDFNNEADTPDNFQSRRPNTSFCFLDIRSPGLGDTAMYLCATSRGTGEDGYTFGSGTRLTVV.

Note on this clonotype: At one boundary the junction diverges from the germline segment, which might be a read error. The J gene is TRBJ1-1, the V gene TRBV7-9, with D tentatively TRBD1 (5 bases). Germline V gene lookup returns CDR1 SEHNR and CDR2 FQNEAQ (reference sequence). The CDR3 length is 14 residues. CDR3 protein: CAGSLVAGVTEAFF. CDR3 coding DNA: TGTGCCGGCAGCTTAGTGGCGGGGGTCACTGAAGCTTTCTTT.

A few counts support this clonotype. As DNA, the CDR3 is TGTGCCAGCAGTTTCTGGTTTATGGGGACTGAAGCTTTCTTT. It specifies CASSFWFMGTEAFF. The V gene is TRBV28, the J gene TRBJ1-1, with D unclear. This CDR3 spans 14 amino acids. The V end lost 3 bases, the J end lost 5 bases, and 13 bases lay between the germline ends. Germline values: CDR1 MDHEN, CDR2 SYDVKM.

This clonotype was detected only once. The chain recombines TRBV7-9 with TRBJ2-1; tentatively, D is TRBD2 (5 bases). Germline lookup yields CDR1 SEHNR and CDR2 FQNEAQ (reference sequence). The CDR3 runs to 14 residues. V was trimmed by 4 bases and J by 6 bases, leaving 13 bases between them. The CDR3, as DNA: TGTGCCAGCAGCTCGCAACAGCGGCGCAATGAGCAGTTCTTC. It encodes CASSSQQRRNEQFF.

This clonotype has at least ten counts. This rearrangement joins TRBV15 to TRBJ2-2; no reliable D call. With 7 bases removed from V and 0 bases from J, the gap between germline ends came to 12 bases. The CDR3 runs to 15 residues. The germline V gene has CDR1 LNHNV and CDR2 YYDKDF (reference sequence). This CDR3 reads CATKVVAANTGELFF. The DNA of the CDR3 is TGTGCCACCAAGGTCGTCGCTGCGAACACCGGGGAGCTGTTTTTT.

This rearrangement joins TRBV4-3 to TRBJ2-5; no definite D call. The CDR3 runs 12 residues. In germline, CDR1 is LGHNA, CDR2 YSLEER. V was trimmed by 0 bases and J by 5 bases, leaving 4 bases between them. The CDR3 sequence is CASSQEGETQYF. The CDR3 nucleotides are TGCGCCAGCAGCCAAGAAGGGGAGACCCAGTACTTC.

The V call is TRBV25-1, the J call TRBJ1-2, with TRBD1 as a possible D gene (5 bases). V was cut by 6 bases and J by 2 bases, with 19 bases left in between. CDR1 MGHDK and CDR2 SYGVNS come from the germline V gene. This CDR3 spans 16 amino acids. CDR3 region: CASSPRGLNLNYGYTF. CDR3 DNA sequence: TGTGCCAGCAGCCCCCGGGGACTCAATCTCAACTATGGCTACACCTTC.

This clonotype was seen repeatedly, ten times or more. CDR3 region: CSARGSYGYTF. The CDR3 DNA sequence: TGCAGTGCTCGCGGCAGCTATGGCTACACCTTC. This rearrangement joins TRBV20-1 to TRBJ1-2, with unresolved D. V lost 5 bases and J 4 bases, leaving 8 bases between the germline ends. This CDR3 has 11 amino acids. Germline V gene sequence: CDR1 DFQATT, CDR2 SNEGSKA (reference sequence).

This clonotype has more than one count but fewer than ten. This chain uses TRBV3-1 with TRBJ2-7; D is undetermined. Trimming cost V 2 bases and J 7 bases, with 9 bases left between them. CDR3 length: 12 amino acids. Germline CDR1 is LGHDT and CDR2 is YNNKEL (reference sequence). The CDR3 coding sequence is TGTGCCAGCAGCCAACCGGGTCCAGAGCAGTACTTC. This sequence encodes CASSQPGPEQYF.

As concerns this clonotype: A much larger clone lies a single base off, so this may be a read error. The CDR3 nucleotides are TGTGCCAGTAGTATTCAGGGGGCTGGCGAGACCCAGTGCTTC. Translating gives CASSIQGAGETQCF. The chain employs TRBV19 and TRBJ2-5; 8 bases map to TRBD1. This CDR3 has 14 residues. CDR1 and CDR2 (germline): LNHDA, SQIVND (reference sequence).

This sequence joins TRBV5-4 and TRBJ2-7; 8 bases match TRBD2. V lost 4 bases to trimming and J lost 3 bases; unmatched junction nucleotides: 12. CDR3 size: 16 residues. Germline values: CDR1 SGHNT, CDR2 YYREEE (reference sequence). CDR3 DNA sequence: TGTGCCAGCAGCCCAACGGCAGCGGGAGACCTCTACGAGCAGTACTTC. Protein product: CASSPTAAGDLYEQYF. The whole variable domain, remainder taken from reference TRBV5-4 and TRBJ2-7, is ETGVTQSPTHLIKTRGQQVTLRCSSQSGHNTVSWYQQALGQGPQFIFQYYREEENGRGNFPPRFSGLQFPNYSSELNVNALELDDSALYLCASSPTAAGDLYEQYFGPGTRLTVT.

This sequence joins TRBV7-9 and TRBJ1-2; maybe TRBD1 (6 bases). Germline CDR1 and CDR2: SEHNR and FQNEAQ (reference sequence). CDR3 size: 13 residues. V was shortened by 6 bases and J by 9 bases, with 17 bases between the two germline ends. The CDR3 sequence: CASSRQGSRSYTF. The CDR3 bases are TGTGCCAGCAGTCGTCAGGGGAGTAGAAGCTACACCTTC.

The rearrangement uses TRBV7-3 and TRBJ2-5, with TRBD1 identical over 7 bases. Germline loops: CDR1 SGHTA, CDR2 FQGTGA. J lost 1 base, V lost 0 bases, and 8 bases had no gene match. This CDR3 has 17 amino acids. The CDR3 coding sequence is TGTGCCAGCAGCTTAACTTTAAATGGGACAGTCCAAGAGACCCAGTACTTC. Amino acid sequence: CASSLTLNGTVQETQYF.

The sample holds a few counts of this clonotype. The rearrangement uses TRBV4-1 and TRBJ1-1, with D possibly matching TRBD1 (5 bases). Germline values: CDR1 MGHRA, CDR2 YSYEKL. V lost 0 bases to trimming and J lost 2 bases, with 13 bases between them. The CDR3 totals 16 residues. CDR3 protein: CASSQDWGTTNTEAFF. CDR3 DNA sequence: TGCGCCAGCAGCCAAGATTGGGGGACCACCAACACTGAAGCTTTCTTT.

This clonotype was recorded a few times. Possible read error: a much larger clone is one base away. The chain couples TRBV19 to TRBJ2-7; the D gene could be TRBD1 or TRBD2 (5 bases each). Germline lookup yields CDR1 LNHDA and CDR2 SQIVND (reference sequence). The CDR3 is 15 residues long. The CDR3 loop reads CASGIVGDSAYEQYF. In DNA, the CDR3 is TGTGCCAGTGGTATTGTGGGGGATTCAGCCTACGAGCAGTACTTC.

This chain connects TRBV4-1 to TRBJ1-1, with 8 bases aligning to TRBD1. The J segment lost 14 bases and the V segment lost 3 bases, leaving 14 bases of the junction unmatched. Germline CDR1 is MGHRA and CDR2 is YSYEKL. This CDR3 is built from 14 residues. CDR3 amino acids: CASSHLQAGQAFFF. In DNA form, the CDR3 reads TGCGCCAGCAGCCACCTTCAGGCGGGACAGGCTTTCTTCTTT.